Presented here are 7 T cell receptor beta chains from one specimen sequenced in a study of T cell responses to AZD1222 COVID-19 vaccine. The repertoire was sequenced with immunoSEQ multiplex PCR; TCRdb's copy has only in-frame clones and lacks some. Of about 78,000 clones detected, 88% appear once; the ten largest clones hold about 5%. The starting material was peripheral blood, obtained on day 0 of MenACWY control vaccination. Receptor source: an adult in good health.

The gene calls are TRBV3-1 (or the pseudogene TRBV3-2) and TRBJ2-7; D unresolved. Trimming cost V 1 base and J 7 bases, with 8 bases left between them. CDR3 length: 12 residues. Germline CDR1 and CDR2: LGHDT and YNNKEL (reference sequence). CDR3 sequence: CASSQGNGEQYF. CDR3 in DNA: TGTGCCAGCAGCCAAGGAAATGGAGAGCAGTACTTC.

This clone was detected once. DNA of the CDR3: TGCGCCAGCAGCCTCGAGGGTTCCACTGAAGCTTTCTTT. As protein: CASSLEGSTEAFF. This chain joins TRBV5-1 and TRBJ1-1; D ambiguous. The CDR3 runs to 13 residues. Between the trimmed V and J ends, which lost 4 bases and 4 bases, there was a span of 11 bases. Germline assignment: CDR1 SGHRS and CDR2 YFSETQ.

The rearrangement joins TRBV7-9 to TRBJ1-2, with D possibly being TRBD1 (6 bases). The V end lost 5 bases, the J end lost 4 bases, and 14 bases lay between the germline ends. The CDR3 contains 14 residues. Germline V gene data show CDR1 as SEHNR and CDR2 as FQNEAQ (reference sequence). Here the CDR3 DNA reads TGTGCCAGCAGCCCTCAGGGGTCCCTCTATGGCTACACCTTC. Translating it yields CASSPQGSLYGYTF. Filled out from reference TRBV7-9 and TRBJ1-2, the complete variable domain reads DTGVSQNPRHKITKRGQNVTFRCDPISEHNRLYWYRQTLGQGPEFLTYFQNEAQLEKSRLLSDRFSAERPKGSFSTLEIQRTEQGDSAMYLCASSPQGSLYGYTFGSGTRLTVV.

This chain uses TRBV5-1 with TRBJ1-1, with no clear D. Trimming shortened V by 3 bases and J by 1 base, and 4 bases separated the two germline ends. Germline V gives CDR1 SGHRS, CDR2 YFSETQ. The CDR3 consists of 12 residues. The CDR3 sequence is CASSSANTEAFF. DNA for the CDR3: TGCGCCAGCAGCTCAGCGAACACTGAAGCTTTCTTT.

This clone has just one count. The chain employs TRBV18 and TRBJ2-7; possibly TRBD1 for D (7 bases). The CDR3 length is 14 residues. Trimming shortened V by 3 bases and J by 2 bases, and 11 bases separated the two germline ends. The germline CDR1 and CDR2 sequences are KGHSH and LQKENI. Written as DNA, the CDR3 is TGTGCCAGCTCACCGGGCGGGACAGCCTACGAGCAGTACTTC. Translating gives CASSPGGTAYEQYF. Drawing the rest from reference TRBV18 and TRBJ2-7, the complete variable domain is NAGVMQNPRHLVRRRGQEARLRCSPMKGHSHVYWYRQLPEEGLKFMVYLQKENIIDESGMPKERFSAEFPKEGPSILRIQQVVRGDSAAYFCASSPGGTAYEQYFGPGTRLTVT.

Written as DNA, the CDR3 is TGTGCCAGCAGCCTTTTTGGGGATAGCTCCTACGAGCAGTACTTC. Translation gives CASSLFGDSSYEQYF. The rearrangement uses TRBV7-2 and TRBJ2-7; D ambiguous. The CDR3 runs to 15 residues. Between the trimmed V and J ends, which lost 5 bases and 0 bases, there was a span of 14 bases. Germline V gene lookup returns CDR1 SGHTA and CDR2 FQGNSA.

This rearrangement joins TRBV5-6 to TRBJ1-5; TRBD1 is a possible D gene (5 bases). Trimming removed 4 bases at V and 1 base at J, with 9 bases between. The CDR3 sequence is 14 residues long. Germline CDR1 reads SGHDT; CDR2 reads YYEEEE. Here the CDR3 DNA reads TGTGCCAGCAGCGCGGGACTGAGCAATCAGCCCCAGCATTTT. It codes for CASSAGLSNQPQHF.